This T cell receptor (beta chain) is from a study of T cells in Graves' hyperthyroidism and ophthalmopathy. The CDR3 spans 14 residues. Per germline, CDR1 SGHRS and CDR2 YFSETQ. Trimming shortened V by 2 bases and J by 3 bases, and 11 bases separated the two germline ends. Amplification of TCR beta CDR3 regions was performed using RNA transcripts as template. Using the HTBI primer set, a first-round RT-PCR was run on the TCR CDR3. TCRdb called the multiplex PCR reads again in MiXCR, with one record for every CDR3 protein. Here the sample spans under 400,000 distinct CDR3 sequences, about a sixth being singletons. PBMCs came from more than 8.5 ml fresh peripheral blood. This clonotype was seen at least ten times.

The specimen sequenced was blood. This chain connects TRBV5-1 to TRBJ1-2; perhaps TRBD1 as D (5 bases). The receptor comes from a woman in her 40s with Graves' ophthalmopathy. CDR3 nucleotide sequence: TGCGCCAGCAGCTTTGGAGACAGAGACTATGGCTACACCTTC. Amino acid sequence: CASSFGDRDYGYTF.